These T cell receptor beta chains were read from a single sample in a study of early T cells in non-severe SARS-CoV-2 infection. TCRdb reanalysed the 5' RACE reads using MiXCR and keeps one entry per CDR3 protein. This table has 85,000 to 90,000 distinct CDR3 sequences, over 13% appearing once. Sequencing was performed on whole blood. The receptors originated from an adult who was a healthcare worker with PCR-confirmed SARS-CoV-2 infection or an uninfected control (not recorded which). Both conserved end residues are part of each CDR3. A D gene is named only where the DNA matches it firmly. Expanded clones get a size class; other rows say once, few or many, or leave the size out.

v_gene	j_gene	d_gene	abundance	CDR3nt	CDR3aa
TRBV5-1	TRBJ1-1	TRBD1	many	TGCGCCAGCAGCTCTCCGACAGGGAAAGTCGCTGAAGCTTTCTTT	CASSSPTGKVAEAFF
TRBV4-1	TRBJ2-1	TRBD1	.	TGCGCCAGCAGCGAATATGACAGGGGCCTGGGGAATGAGCAGTTCTTC	CASSEYDRGLGNEQFF
TRBV7-9	TRBJ2-2	TRBD2	.	TGTGCCAGCAGCTCCACCATAGCGGGAGAACCGAACACCGGGGAGCTGTTTTTT	CASSSTIAGEPNTGELFF
TRBV27	TRBJ2-2	.	few	TGTGCCAGCAGTTTCCGGGAGCCCCCCTCGGGCACCGGGGAGCTGTTTTTT	CASSFREPPSGTGELFF
TRBV15	TRBJ2-1	.	few	TGTGCCACCAGCAGGACCCCGGGGGATAGCTACAATGAGCAGTTCTTC	CATSRTPGDSYNEQFF
TRBV7-8	TRBJ2-5	.	few	TGTGCCAGCAGCCGGGGACGGACCCAAGAGACCCAGTACTTC	CASSRGRTQETQYF
TRBV7-2	TRBJ1-2	.	.	TGTGCCAGCAGCTTCGGCACAACTAACTATGGCTACACCTTC	CASSFGTTNYGYTF
TRBV3-1	TRBJ2-5	TRBD2	.	TGTGCCAGCAGACCGATGGGAGGGGAAGAGACCCAGTACTTC	CASRPMGGEETQYF
TRBV27	TRBJ2-5	.	.	TGTGTCAGCAGTTTATCGTCTAGCCCCCGAGAGACCCAGTACTTC	CVSSLSSSPRETQYF
TRBV20-1	TRBJ1-2	.	.	TGCAGTGCTGTTACCGGGACTCGACTTTATGGCTACACCTTC	CSAVTGTRLYGYTF
TRBV30	TRBJ1-5	TRBD1	.	TGTGCCTGGAGTTTCGGACAGGGGAGGCCCCAGCATTTT	CAWSFGQGRPQHF
TRBV29-1	TRBJ2-7	.	.	TGCAGCGTTGAGCTAAACTCGGACGAGCAGTACTTC	CSVELNSDEQYF
TRBV9	TRBJ2-4	.	.	TGTGCCAGCAGCGCGACTTGGGGCAAAAACATTCAGTACTTC	CASSATWGKNIQYF
TRBV19	TRBJ2-1	.	many	TGTGCCAGTAGCTACGGACAGTACAATGAGCAGTTCTTC	CASSYGQYNEQFF
TRBV7-3	TRBJ2-1	.	.	TGTGCCAGCAGCTCCCGGTTTAGCTCCTACAATGAGCAGTTCTTC	CASSSRFSSYNEQFF
TRBV27	TRBJ1-5	.	few	TGTGCCAGCAGTTTTAGCGGTGGGGCAAATCAGCCCCAGCATTTT	CASSFSGGANQPQHF
TRBV11-3	TRBJ2-3	TRBD2	.	TGTGCCAGCAGCCGGGTGGGAGGGGACGTGGATACGCAGTATTTT	CASSRVGGDVDTQYF
TRBV6-2/TRBV6-3	TRBJ2-1	.	few	TGTGCCAGCAGCGGGGATGCCAGGCAGTCGTGGGAGCAGTTCTTC	CASSGDARQSWEQFF